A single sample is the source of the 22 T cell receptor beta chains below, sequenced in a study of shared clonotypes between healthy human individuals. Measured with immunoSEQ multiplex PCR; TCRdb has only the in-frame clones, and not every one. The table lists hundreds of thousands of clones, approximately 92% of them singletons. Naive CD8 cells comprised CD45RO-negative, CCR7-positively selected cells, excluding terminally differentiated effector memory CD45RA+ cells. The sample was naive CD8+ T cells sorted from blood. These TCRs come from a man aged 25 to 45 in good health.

The chain's CDR3 is CASSHLAGGSNTGELFF. The CDR3 region has the DNA TGTGCCAGCAGCCACCTGGCGGGAGGGTCCAACACCGGGGAGCTGTTTTTT. The chain carries TRBV7-8 and TRBJ2-2; TRBD2 matches at 9 bases. The CDR3 length is 17 residues. With V trimmed by 5 bases and J by 2 bases, 9 bases remained unmatched. The germline V gene encodes CDR1 SGHVS and CDR2 FQNEAQ.

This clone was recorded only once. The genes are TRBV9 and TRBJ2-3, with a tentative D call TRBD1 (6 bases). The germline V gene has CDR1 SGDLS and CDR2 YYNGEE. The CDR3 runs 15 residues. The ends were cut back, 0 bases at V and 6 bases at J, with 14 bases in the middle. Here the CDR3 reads CASSVDSAGADTQYF. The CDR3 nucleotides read TGTGCCAGCAGCGTAGACTCGGCAGGGGCCGATACGCAGTATTTT.

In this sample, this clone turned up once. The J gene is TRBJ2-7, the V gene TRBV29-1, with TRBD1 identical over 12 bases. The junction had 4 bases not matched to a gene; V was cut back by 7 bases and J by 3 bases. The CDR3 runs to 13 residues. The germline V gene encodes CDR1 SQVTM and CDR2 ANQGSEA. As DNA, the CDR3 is TGCAGCGGAGGGACAGGGGGCGACTACGAGCAGTACTTC. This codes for CSGGTGGDYEQYF.

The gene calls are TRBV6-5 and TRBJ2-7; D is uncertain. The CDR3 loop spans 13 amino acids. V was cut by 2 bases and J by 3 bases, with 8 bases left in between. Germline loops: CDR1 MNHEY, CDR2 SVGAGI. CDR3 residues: CASSYPNSYEQYF. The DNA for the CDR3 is TGTGCCAGCAGTTACCCAAATAGCTACGAGCAGTACTTC.

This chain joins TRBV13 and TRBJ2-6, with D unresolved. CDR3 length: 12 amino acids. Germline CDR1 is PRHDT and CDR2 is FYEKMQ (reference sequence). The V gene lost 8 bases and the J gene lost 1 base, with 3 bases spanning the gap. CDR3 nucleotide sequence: TGTGCCAGCGCTTCTGGGGCCAACGTCCTGACTTTC. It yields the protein CASASGANVLTF.

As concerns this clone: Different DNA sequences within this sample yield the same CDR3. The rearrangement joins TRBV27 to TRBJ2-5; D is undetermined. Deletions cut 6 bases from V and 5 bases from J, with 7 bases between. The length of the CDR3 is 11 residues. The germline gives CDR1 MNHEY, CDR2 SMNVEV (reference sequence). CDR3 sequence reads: CASSLGETQYF. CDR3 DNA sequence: TGTGCCAGCAGCCTCGGGGAGACCCAGTACTTC.

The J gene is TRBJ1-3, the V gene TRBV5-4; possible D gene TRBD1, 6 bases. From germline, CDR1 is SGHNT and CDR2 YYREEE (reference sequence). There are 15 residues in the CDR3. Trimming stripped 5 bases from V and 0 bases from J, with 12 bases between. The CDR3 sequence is CASSFTGSSGNTIYF. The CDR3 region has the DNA TGTGCCAGCAGTTTCACAGGGAGCTCTGGAAACACCATATATTTT.

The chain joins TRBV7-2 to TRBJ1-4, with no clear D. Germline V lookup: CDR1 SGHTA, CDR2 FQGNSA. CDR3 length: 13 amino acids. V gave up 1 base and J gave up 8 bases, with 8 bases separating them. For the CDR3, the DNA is TGTGCCAGCAGCTTAGGGCCCTCCGAAAAACTGTTTTTT. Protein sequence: CASSLGPSEKLFF.

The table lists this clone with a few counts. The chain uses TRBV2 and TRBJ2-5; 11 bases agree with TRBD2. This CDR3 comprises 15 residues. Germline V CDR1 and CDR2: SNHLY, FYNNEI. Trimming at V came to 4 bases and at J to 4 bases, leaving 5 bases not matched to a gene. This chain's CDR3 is CASSGLAGSGETQYF. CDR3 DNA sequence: TGTGCCAGCAGTGGACTAGCGGGATCTGGAGAGACCCAGTACTTC.

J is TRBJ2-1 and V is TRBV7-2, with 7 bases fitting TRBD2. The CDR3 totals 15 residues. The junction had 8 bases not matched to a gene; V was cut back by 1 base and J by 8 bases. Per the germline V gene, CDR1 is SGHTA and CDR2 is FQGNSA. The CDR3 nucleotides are TGTGCCAGCAGCTTAGACGTGACTAGCATCGATGAGCAGTTCTTC. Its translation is CASSLDVTSIDEQFF.

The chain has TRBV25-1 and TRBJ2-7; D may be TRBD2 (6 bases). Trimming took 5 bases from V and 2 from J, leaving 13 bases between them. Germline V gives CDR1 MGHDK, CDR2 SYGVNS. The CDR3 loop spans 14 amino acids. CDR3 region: CASSQSGTPYEQYF. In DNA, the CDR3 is TGTGCCAGCAGTCAATCCGGGACTCCCTACGAGCAGTACTTC.

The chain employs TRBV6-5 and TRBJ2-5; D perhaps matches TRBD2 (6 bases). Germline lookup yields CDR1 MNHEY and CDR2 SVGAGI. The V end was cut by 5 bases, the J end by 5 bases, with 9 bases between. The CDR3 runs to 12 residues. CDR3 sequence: CASSKGRETQYF. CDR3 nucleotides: TGTGCCAGCAGTAAGGGGAGGGAGACCCAGTACTTC.

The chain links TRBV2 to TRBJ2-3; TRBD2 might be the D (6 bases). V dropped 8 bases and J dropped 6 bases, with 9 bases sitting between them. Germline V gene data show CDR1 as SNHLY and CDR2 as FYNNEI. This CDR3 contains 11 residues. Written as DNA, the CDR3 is TGTGCCAGCGGAGGGCGGGATACGCAGTATTTT. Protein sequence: CASGGRDTQYF. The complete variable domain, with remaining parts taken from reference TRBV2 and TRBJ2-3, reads EPEVTQTPSHQVTQMGQEVILRCVPISNHLYFYWYRQILGQKVEFLVSFYNNEISEKSEIFDDQFSVERPDGSNFTLKIRSTKLEDSAMYFCASGGRDTQYFGPGTRLTVL.

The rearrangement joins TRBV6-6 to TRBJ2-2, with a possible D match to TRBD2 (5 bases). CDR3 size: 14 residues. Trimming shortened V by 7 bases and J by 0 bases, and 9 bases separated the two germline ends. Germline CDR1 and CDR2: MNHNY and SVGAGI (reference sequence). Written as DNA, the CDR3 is TGTGCCAGCAATGCGGGTGCGAACACCGGGGAGCTGTTTTTT. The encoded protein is CASNAGANTGELFF.

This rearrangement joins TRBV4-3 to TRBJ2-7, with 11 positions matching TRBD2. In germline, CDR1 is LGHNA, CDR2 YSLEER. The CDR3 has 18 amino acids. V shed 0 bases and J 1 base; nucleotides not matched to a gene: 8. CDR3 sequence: CASSQDLLAGGRSYEQYF. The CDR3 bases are TGCGCCAGCAGCCAAGATCTTCTAGCGGGAGGAAGGTCCTACGAGCAGTACTTC.

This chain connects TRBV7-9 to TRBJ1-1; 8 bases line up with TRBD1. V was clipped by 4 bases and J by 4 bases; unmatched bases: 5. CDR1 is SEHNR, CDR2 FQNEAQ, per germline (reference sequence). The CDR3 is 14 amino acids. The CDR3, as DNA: TGTGCCAGCAGCTGGACAGGGACGAGCACTGAAGCTTTCTTT. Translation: CASSWTGTSTEAFF.

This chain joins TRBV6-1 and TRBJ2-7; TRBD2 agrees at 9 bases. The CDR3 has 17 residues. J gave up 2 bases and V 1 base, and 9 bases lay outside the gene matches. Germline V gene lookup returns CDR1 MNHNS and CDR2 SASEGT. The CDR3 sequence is CASSEGTLAGLPYEQYF. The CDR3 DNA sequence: TGTGCCAGCAGTGAAGGCACCCTAGCGGGGCTACCCTACGAGCAGTACTTC.

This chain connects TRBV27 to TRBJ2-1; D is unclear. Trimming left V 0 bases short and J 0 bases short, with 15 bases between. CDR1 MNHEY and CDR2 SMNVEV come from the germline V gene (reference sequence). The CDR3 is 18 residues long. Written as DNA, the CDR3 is TGTGCCAGCAGTTTATCGGGGTCGAAGGAGTACTCCTACAATGAGCAGTTCTTC. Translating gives CASSLSGSKEYSYNEQFF.

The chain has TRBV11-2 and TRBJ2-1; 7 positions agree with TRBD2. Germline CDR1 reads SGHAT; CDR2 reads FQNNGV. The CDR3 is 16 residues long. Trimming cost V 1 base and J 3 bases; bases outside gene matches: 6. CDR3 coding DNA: TGTGCCAGCAGCTTAGGTCCGGGAGGACTCTACAATGAGCAGTTCTTC. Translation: CASSLGPGGLYNEQFF.

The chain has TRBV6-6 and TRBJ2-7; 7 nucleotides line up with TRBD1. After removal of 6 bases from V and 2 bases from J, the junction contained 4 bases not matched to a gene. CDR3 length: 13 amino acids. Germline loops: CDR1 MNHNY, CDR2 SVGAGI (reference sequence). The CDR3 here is CASSPGTAYEQYF. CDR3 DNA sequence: TGTGCCAGCAGCCCCGGGACAGCCTACGAGCAGTACTTC.

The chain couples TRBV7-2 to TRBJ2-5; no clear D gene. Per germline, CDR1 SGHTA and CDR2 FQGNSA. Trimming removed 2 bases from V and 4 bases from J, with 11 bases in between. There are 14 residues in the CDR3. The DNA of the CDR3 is TGTGCCAGCAGCTTACTGAGTAGCTTAGAGACCCAGTACTTC. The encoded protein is CASSLLSSLETQYF.

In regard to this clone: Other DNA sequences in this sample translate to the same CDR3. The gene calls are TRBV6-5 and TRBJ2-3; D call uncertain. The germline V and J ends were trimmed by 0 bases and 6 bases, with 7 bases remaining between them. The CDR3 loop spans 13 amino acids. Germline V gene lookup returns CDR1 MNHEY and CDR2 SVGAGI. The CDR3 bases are TGTGCCAGCAGTTACTCGGTTTCGGATACGCAGTATTTT. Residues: CASSYSVSDTQYF.